This TCR beta chain is from a study of regulatory T cells in long-lasting Graves disease. General study findings and limits: Because few samples were included, accuracy may have been lower.

With respect to this clonotype: The antigen is undetermined.

Germline V CDR1 and CDR2: SGHVS, FNYEAQ. V shed 5 bases and J 1 base; nucleotides not matched to a gene: 6. CDR3 length: 16 amino acids. Researchers made TCR beta libraries by using iRepertoire HTBI primers and running Arm-PCR on CDR3 regions. One entry per CDR3 protein results from TCRdb running MiXCR on the multiplex PCR reads. The sample lists 440,000 or so distinct CDR3 sequences, about 15% occurring once. The time point is: newly diagnosed GD, antithyroid drugs for less than 3 months. PBMC-extracted RNA yielded the TCR library. The same data also went into a second study, on T cells in Graves' hyperthyroidism and ophthalmopathy.

The gene calls are TRBV7-6 and TRBJ2-5, with TRBD2 identical over 11 bases. Sequencing used peripheral blood mononuclear cells (PBMCs), obtained at new diagnosis, from a patient treated with antithyroid drugs. The clonotype originates from a woman aged 30 to 39 with Graves disease. CDR3 DNA: TGTGCCAGCAGCCTAACTAGCGGGAGAACCCAAGAGACCCAGTACTTC. This gives the protein CASSLTSGRTQETQYF.